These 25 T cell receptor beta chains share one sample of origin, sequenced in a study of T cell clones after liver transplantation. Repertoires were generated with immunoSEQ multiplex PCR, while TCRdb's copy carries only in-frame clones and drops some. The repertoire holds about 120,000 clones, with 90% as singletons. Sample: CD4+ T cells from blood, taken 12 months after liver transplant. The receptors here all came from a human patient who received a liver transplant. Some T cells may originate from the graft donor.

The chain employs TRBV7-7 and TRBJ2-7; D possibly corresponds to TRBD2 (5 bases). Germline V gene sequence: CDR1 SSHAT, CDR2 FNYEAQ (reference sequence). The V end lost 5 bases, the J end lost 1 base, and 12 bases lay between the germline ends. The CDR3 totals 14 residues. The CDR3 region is CASSPDLASYEQYF. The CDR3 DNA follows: TGTGCCAGCAGCCCGGATCTAGCATCCTACGAGCAGTACTTC.

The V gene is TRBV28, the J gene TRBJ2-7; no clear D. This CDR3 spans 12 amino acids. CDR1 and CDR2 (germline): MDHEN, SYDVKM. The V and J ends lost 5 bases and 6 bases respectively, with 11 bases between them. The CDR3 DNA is TGTGCCAGCAGTCCCCTGGAAAGCGAGCAGTACTTC. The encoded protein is CASSPLESEQYF.

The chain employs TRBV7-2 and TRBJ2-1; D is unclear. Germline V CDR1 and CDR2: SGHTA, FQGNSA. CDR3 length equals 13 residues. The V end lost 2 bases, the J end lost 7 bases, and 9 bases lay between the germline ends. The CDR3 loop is CASSLLVQNEQFF. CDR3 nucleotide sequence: TGTGCCAGCAGCTTACTAGTGCAGAATGAGCAGTTCTTC.

The CDR3 nucleotides read TGTGCCCGAACTAGCGGGATGGGCACCGGGGAGCTGTTTTTT. It specifies CARTSGMGTGELFF. The chain combines TRBV30 with TRBJ2-2, with 10 bases identical to TRBD2. Germline CDR1 reads GTSNPN; CDR2 reads SVGIG (reference sequence). This CDR3 comprises 14 residues. V gave up 8 bases and J gave up 4 bases; unmatched junction bases: 7.

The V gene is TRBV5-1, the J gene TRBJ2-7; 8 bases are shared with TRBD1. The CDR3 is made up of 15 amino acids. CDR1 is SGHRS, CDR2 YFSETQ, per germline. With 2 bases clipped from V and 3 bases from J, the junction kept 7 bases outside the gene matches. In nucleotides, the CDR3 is TGCGCCAGCAGCTTAAGACAGGGGACATTCTACGAGCAGTACTTC. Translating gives CASSLRQGTFYEQYF.

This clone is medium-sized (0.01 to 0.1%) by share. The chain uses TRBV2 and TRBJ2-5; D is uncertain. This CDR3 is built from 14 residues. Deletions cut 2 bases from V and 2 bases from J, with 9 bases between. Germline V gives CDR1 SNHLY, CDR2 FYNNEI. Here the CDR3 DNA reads TGTGCCAGCAGTGAATTGATTCTACAAGAGACCCAGTACTTC. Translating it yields CASSELILQETQYF.

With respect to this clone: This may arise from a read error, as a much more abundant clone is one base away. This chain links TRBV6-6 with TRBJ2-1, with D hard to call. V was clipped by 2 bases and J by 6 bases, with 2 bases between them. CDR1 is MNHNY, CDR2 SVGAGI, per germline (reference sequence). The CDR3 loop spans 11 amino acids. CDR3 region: CASSYGNEQFF. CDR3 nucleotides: TGTGCCAGCAGTTACGGCAATGAGCAGTTCTTC.

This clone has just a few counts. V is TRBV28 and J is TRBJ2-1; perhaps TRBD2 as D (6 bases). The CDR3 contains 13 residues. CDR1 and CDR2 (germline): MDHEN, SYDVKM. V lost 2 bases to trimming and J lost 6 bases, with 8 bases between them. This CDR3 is CASSLGLTNEQFF. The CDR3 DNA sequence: TGTGCCAGCAGTTTAGGACTAACCAATGAGCAGTTCTTC.

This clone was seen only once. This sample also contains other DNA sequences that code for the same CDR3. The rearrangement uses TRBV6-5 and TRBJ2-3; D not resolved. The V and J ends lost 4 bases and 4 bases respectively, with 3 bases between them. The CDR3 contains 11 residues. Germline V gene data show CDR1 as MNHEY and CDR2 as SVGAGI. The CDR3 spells CASSLADTQYF. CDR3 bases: TGTGCCAGCAGTTTGGCAGATACGCAGTATTTT.

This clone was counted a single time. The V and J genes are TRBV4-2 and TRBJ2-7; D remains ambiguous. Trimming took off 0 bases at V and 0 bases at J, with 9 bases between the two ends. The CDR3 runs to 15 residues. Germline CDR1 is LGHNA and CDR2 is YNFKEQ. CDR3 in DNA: TGTGCCAGCAGCCAAGATGAGCGCAGCTCCTACGAGCAGTACTTC. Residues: CASSQDERSSYEQYF.

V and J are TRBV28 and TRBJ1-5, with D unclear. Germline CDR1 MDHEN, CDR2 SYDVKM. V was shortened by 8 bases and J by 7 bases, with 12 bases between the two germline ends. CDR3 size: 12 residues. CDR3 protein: CASGSGGQPQHF. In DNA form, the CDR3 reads TGTGCCAGCGGCTCAGGTGGGCAGCCCCAGCATTTT.

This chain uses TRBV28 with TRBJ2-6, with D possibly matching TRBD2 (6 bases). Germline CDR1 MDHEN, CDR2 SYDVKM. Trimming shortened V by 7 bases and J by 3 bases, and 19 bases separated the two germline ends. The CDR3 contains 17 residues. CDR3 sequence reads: CASTMPGLGGGANVLTF. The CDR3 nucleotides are TGTGCCAGCACCATGCCGGGCCTCGGGGGTGGGGCCAACGTCCTGACTTTC. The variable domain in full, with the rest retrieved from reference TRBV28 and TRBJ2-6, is DVKVTQSSRYLVKRTGEKVFLECVQDMDHENMFWYRQDPGLGLRLIYFSYDVKMKEKGDIPEGYSVSREKKERFSLILESASTNQTSMYLCASTMPGLGGGANVLTFGAGSRLTVL.

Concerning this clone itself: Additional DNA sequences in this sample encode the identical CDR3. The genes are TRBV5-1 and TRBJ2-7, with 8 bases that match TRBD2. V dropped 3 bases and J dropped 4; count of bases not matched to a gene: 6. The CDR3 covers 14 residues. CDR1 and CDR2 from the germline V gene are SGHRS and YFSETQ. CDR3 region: CASSSSGGAYEQYF. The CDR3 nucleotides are TGCGCCAGCAGCTCAAGCGGGGGCGCTTACGAGCAGTACTTC.

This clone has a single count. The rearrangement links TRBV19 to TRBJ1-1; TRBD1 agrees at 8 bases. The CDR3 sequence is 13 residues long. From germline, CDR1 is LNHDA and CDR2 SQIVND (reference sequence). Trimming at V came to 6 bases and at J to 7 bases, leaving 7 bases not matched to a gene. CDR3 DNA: TGTGCCAGTAGAAATCAGGGGGCAGGTGAAGCTTTCTTT. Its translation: CASRNQGAGEAFF.

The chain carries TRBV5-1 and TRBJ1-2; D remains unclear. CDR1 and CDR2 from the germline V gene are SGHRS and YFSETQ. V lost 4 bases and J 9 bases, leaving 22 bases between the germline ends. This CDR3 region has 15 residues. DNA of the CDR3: TGCGCCAGCAGCGCACAGTCCGGGATATTACAGAGCTACACCTTC. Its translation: CASSAQSGILQSYTF.

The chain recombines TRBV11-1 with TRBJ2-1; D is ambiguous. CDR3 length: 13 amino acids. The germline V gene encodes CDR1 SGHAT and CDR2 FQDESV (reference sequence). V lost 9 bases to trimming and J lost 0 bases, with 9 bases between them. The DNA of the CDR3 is TGTGCCAGAAACCCACTCTCCTACAATGAGCAGTTCTTC. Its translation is CARNPLSYNEQFF.

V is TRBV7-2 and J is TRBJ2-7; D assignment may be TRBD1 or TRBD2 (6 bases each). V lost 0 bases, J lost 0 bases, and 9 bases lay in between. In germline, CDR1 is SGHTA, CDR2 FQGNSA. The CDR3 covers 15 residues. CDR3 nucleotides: TGTGCCAGCAGCTTAGCCGGGGGCCTCTCCTACGAGCAGTACTTC. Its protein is CASSLAGGLSYEQYF.

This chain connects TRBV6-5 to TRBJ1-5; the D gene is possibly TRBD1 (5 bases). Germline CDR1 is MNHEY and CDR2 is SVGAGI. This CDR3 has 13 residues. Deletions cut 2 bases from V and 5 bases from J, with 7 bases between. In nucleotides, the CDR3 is TGTGCCAGCAGTTACAGGGACGATCAGCCCCAGCATTTT. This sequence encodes CASSYRDDQPQHF.

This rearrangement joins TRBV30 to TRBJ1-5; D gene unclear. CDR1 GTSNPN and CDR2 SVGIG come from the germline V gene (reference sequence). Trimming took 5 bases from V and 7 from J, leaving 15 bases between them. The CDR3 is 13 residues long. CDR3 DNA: TGTGCCTGGCAAGGGTCGTACGGGCAGCCCCAGCATTTT. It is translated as CAWQGSYGQPQHF.

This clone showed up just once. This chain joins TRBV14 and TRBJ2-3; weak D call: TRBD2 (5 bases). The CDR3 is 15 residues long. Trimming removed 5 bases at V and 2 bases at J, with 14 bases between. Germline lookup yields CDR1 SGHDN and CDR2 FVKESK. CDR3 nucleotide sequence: TGTGCCAGCAGCACCCGGACTGACTCCACAGATACGCAGTATTTT. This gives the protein CASSTRTDSTDTQYF.

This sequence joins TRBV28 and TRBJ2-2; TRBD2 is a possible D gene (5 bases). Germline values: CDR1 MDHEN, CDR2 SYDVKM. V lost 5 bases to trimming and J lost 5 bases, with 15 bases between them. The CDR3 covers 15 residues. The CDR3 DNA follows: TGTGCCAGCAGTCCCCCTGTGGGCGGGACCGGGGAGCTGTTTTTT. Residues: CASSPPVGGTGELFF.

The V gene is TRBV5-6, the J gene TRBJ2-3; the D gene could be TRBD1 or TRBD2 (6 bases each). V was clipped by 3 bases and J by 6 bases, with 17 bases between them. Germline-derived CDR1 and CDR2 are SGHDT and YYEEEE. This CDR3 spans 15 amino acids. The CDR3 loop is CASSSGAVMMDTQYF. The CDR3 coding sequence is TGTGCCAGCAGCTCGGGGGCGGTTATGATGGATACGCAGTATTTT.

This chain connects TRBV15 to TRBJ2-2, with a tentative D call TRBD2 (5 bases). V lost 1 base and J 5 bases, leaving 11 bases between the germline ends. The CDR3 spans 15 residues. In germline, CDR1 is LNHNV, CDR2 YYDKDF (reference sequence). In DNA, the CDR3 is TGTGCCACCAGCAGAGGGGCGACGGGGACCGGGGAGCTGTTTTTT. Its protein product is CATSRGATGTGELFF.

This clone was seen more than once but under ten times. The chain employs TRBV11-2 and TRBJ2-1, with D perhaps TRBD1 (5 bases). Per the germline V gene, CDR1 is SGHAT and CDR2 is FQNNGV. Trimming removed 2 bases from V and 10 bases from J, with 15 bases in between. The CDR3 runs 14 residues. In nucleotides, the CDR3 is TGTGCCAGCAGCTTATCAGGGTTTGATAACGAGCAGTTCTTC. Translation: CASSLSGFDNEQFF.

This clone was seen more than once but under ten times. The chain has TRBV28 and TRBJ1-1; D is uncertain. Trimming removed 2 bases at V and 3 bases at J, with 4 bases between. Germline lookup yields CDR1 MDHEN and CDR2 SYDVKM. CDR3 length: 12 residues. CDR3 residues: CASSLQDTEAFF. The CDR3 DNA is TGTGCCAGCAGTTTACAGGACACTGAAGCTTTCTTT.